This T cell receptor (beta chain) was sequenced in a study of blood T cell repertoires in COVID-19. On the study more broadly: Samples of COVID-19 (acute and convalescent) were obtained from the United States, Italy and Spain. Sources were T cells, B-cell-depleted T cells, or PBMCs; the material itself was cDNA or gDNA.

As originally analysed: Reference gene primer amplification gave estimated nucleated cell counts. Clones were read by immunoSEQ multiplex PCR, and TCRdb kept only the in-frame ones, dropping some. The DNA gave D and trimming, while V, J and clone size come from that table. There are 160,000 or so clones in the sample; around nine tenths occur only once, and over 15% lies in the top ten. The specimen was peripheral blood. The TCR comes from a man in his sixties with active or convalescent COVID-19.

Here the CDR3 DNA reads TGCGCCAGCAGGACTTCCCCCGCCCTGAGCACAGATACGCAGTATTTT. It translates to CASRTSPALSTDTQYF. This chain joins TRBV5-1 and TRBJ2-3; the D is unclear. V gave up 5 bases and J gave up 0 bases, with 16 bases separating them. This CDR3 spans 16 amino acids. Germline values: CDR1 SGHRS, CDR2 YFSETQ.